The entry below describes one T cell receptor (beta chain). Assay: immunoSEQ multiplex PCR; the TCRdb copy retains only in-frame clones and omits some. The table shows 200,000 to 250,000 clones, with approximately 90% occurring only once. Germline values: CDR1 LGHNA, CDR2 YSLEER. Deletions cut 0 bases from V and 7 bases from J, with 7 bases between. The CDR3 has 13 amino acids. This record belongs to a study of blood T cell repertoires in COVID-19. Study-level information: Specimens from acute and convalescent COVID-19 originated in the United States, Italy and Spain. PBMCs, B-cell-depleted T cells, or T cells were the source of the cDNA or gDNA that made up the material.

What the recovered Cohort 3 donors had was two negative PCRs, clearance, or symptom resolution. This TCR was recovered from a woman between 25 and 40 years old who had recovered from COVID-19. The chain uses TRBV4-3 and TRBJ1-5, with D hard to call. Material for sequencing was PBMCs or T cells enriched from blood (not recorded which). The CDR3 spells CASSQDRWQPQHF. DNA of the CDR3: TGCGCCAGCAGCCAAGATCGGTGGCAGCCCCAGCATTTT.